In its sample, the clone carrying this T cell receptor (beta chain) was seen a few times. Its specificity is unknown. This entry belongs to a study of identical twins. With template switching, a universal primer site was added, and the cDNA carried unique molecular identifiers. TCRdb passed the 5' RACE reads through MiXCR, listing each CDR3 protein once. The sample lists roughly 720,000 distinct CDR3 sequences, around a sixth seen once, with about an eighth in the top ten. Whole-study results and caveats: Abundant beta clonotypes from cord blood bore fewer insertions; memory repertoires lacked this pattern.

In germline, CDR1 is SGHTA, CDR2 FQGNSA. V lost 1 base to trimming and J lost 4 bases, with 5 bases between them. The CDR3 consists of 13 residues. These data also featured in a second study, about T cells expressing NK-cell markers.

Sequencing input: PBMCs. This receptor was taken from a woman aged 18-35 years in good health. The V and J genes are TRBV7-2 and TRBJ1-3, with no clear D. The DNA of the CDR3 is TGTGCCAGCAGCTTAGTGGACGGAAACACCATATATTTT. It translates to CASSLVDGNTIYF.